This TCR beta chain stems from a study of shared clonotypes between healthy human individuals (dated by TCRdb to 2020 to 2021). About the investigation overall: A couple of women and three men aged 18 to 49 years were included in the cohort. Per donor, three plates each were used for CD4 naive and CD4 memory, two for CD8 naive, and one for CD8 memory. Blood TCR repertoires of roughly five healthy adults were deeply sequenced to estimate repertoire size and the extent of clonotype sharing between individuals. Libraries were prepared and TCR repertoires were sequenced by different laboratories using diverse techniques, in order to increase sequencing depth and limit assay-specific biases. Leukapheresis yielded between about 0.9 and 9 billion PBMCs per donor.

With regard to this clone: The antigen this receptor binds is unknown. Base quality data are lacking; no much larger clone is found one base away.

TCR CDR3 regions were amplified from genomic DNA by multiplex PCR using the deep immunoSEQ assay. For each cell subset, the extracted genomic DNA was distributed evenly across all wells of several immunoSEQ 96-well plates, and each plate served as one replicate. For sorted subsets, each replicate PCR was loaded with about 0.2 ug genomic DNA, equivalent to 30,000 or so T cell genomes. Purified libraries were measured with a Qubit 3.0 fluorometer, size-checked on a Bioanalyzer 2100, and measured again with the KAPA Library Quantification kit. Every immunoSEQ 96-well plate was sequenced on a dedicated single-read 150-cycle Illumina NextSeq 550 flow cell. Turning to the authors' computational methods: Because the immunoSEQ output held only junctional sequences and lacked quality scores, the filtering could not match the filtering applied to full-length reads. To assign V/J genes and CDR3, sequences were annotated against IMGT germline references using PyIR, a Python wrapper for IgBLAST v1.9. Reads with weak V/J assignments (E-value above 1e-6), missing CDR3, stop codons, out-of-frame junctions, or ambiguous translated residues were removed. V3J clonotypes were defined as sequences sharing the same inferred V gene, J gene, and CDR3 amino acid sequence. Percentage overlap between repertoires was computed as shared unique clonotypes divided by the size of the smaller repertoire. Repertoire richness was assessed with RTK rarefaction, the Chao1 estimator, and Recon v2.1 estimates of unobserved clonotypes. Generation probabilities were computed with OLGA for all TCRbeta clonotypes obtained by the gDNA method from a handful of donors. TCRdb retrieved this table from immuneACCESS and kept in-frame rearrangements only. Not all clones are present; in checked studies, unresolved V genes account for under half, and no reason is known for the remainder. V and J calls and clone size are those listed in that table; D and trimming were worked out from the DNA. Counted in this sample were roughly 1,100,000 clones; roughly 80% of them appeared once. The leading ten clones occupy about 1.5% of the sample.

What the study reported, not specific to this receptor: Pairwise subsampling led to the expectation that sequencing depth would affect the degree of clonotype sharing among donors. Incomplete sequencing was indicated by rarefaction of sorted-subset datasets, despite the large sequencing depth. Because the study included only a small number of donors, the genetic and exposure-history diversity represented was limited. Larger estimated clonotype richness was generally found for naive subsets than for memory subsets. Clonotypes shared by all four sorted-subset donors showed higher generation probabilities than non-shared clonotypes. Roughly 5.2% of naive CD4, 3.5% of naive CD8, 2.3% of memory CD4, and more than 0.35% of memory CD8 clonotypes were shared across several donors. Only blood was sampled, and tissue TCR repertoires likely differ from those in blood.

Including the terminal cysteine and phenylalanine, the CDR3 comprises 14 residues. The CDR3 DNA has 42 bases and is translated from base 1. The germline V gene supplies CDR1 SNHLY and CDR2 FYNNEI. Germline trimming amounts to 6 bases on V and 3 bases on J, with 7 as the count of junction bases outside the gene matches. Healthy HIV-negative adults with no recently reported acute infections or vaccinations were included as donors. Every donor was a Caucasian adult living in Nashville, Tennessee, USA. CD4+ T cells were enriched by magnetic negative selection; naive cells were then positively selected on CD45RA, and the negative fraction formed the memory subset. Blood was collected by leukapheresis, and PBMCs were isolated by Ficoll-Histopaque density gradient centrifugation and then cryopreserved in liquid nitrogen vapor phase. Analytical flow cytometry was used to check the purity and quantity of each magnetically sorted T cell population. Genomic DNA was isolated from each sorted fraction and quantified by UV absorbance on a Nanodrop 2000c.

Sequenced material: memory CD4+ T cells sorted from blood. The cell subset or site label of this sample denotes: CD45RA-negative fraction. The receptor was derived from a young man in good health. The sequence is built from TRBV2 and TRBJ2-7; 8 of the junction bases match TRBD1. The nucleotide sequence is TGTGCCAGCAGGGCCTCAGGGGGCGGCTACGAGCAGTACTTC. It specifies CASRASGGGYEQYF. The CDR3 plus the reference TRBV2 and TRBJ2-7 genes for the other parts give the full variable domain: EPEVTQTPSHQVTQMGQEVILRCVPISNHLYFYWYRQILGQKVEFLVSFYNNEISEKSEIFDDQFSVERPDGSNFTLKIRSTKLEDSAMYFCASRASGGGYEQYFGPGTRLTVT.